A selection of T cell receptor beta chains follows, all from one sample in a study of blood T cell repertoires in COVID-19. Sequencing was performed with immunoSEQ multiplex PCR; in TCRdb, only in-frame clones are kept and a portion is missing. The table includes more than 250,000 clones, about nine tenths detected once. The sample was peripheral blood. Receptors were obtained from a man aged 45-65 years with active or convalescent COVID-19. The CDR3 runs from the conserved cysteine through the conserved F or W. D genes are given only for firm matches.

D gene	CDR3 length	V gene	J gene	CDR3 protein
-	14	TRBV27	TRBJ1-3	CASRGRTPAGTIYF
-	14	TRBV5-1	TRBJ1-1	CASSLSPSDTEAFF
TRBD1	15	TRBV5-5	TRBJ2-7	CASSLQGANFYEQYF
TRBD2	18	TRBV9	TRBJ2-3	CASSGPGGASGGTDTQYF
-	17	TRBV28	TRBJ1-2	CASSFNLGGETNYGYTF
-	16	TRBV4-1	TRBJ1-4	CASSQDGISTNEKLFF
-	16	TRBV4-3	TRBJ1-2	CASSPNPLQNNYGYTF
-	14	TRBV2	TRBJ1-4	CASRKGVGNEKLFF
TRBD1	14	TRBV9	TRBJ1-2	CASSVSQGAYGYTF
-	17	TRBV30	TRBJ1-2	CAWSARYTGSLNYGYTF
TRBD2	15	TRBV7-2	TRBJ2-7	CASSFLAGSSYEQYF
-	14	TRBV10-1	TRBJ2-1	CASSEKRGVHEQFF
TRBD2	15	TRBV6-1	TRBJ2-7	CASSARLAGLHEQYF
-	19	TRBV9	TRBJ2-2	CASSVALAGRTLVGGELFF
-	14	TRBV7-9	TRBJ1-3	CASSFSTAGNTIYF
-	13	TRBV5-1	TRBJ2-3	CASSLASADTQYF
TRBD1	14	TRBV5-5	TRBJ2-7	CASSLAGTAYEQYF
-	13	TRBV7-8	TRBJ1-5	CASSEQADQPQHF
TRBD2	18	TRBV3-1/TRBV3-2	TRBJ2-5	CASEGGLAGGIIQETQYF
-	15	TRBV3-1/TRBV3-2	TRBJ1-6	CASSPVGGGGSPLHF
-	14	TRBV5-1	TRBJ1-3	CASSLTGSGNTIYF
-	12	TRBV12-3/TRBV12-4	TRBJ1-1	CASNGGWVEAFF
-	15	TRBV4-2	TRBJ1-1	CASSQDLSSSREAFF
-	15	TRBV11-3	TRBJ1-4	CASSLRTEGNEKLFF
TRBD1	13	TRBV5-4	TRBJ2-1	CASTTQGSREQFF
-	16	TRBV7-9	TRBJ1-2	CASSLSLTVANYGYTF
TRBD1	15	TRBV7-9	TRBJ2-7	CASSFSGTGGYEQYF
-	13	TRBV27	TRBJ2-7	CASMFRPGGEQYF
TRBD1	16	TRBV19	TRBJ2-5	CASSIGDRGVGETQYF
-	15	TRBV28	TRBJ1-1	CASSPPGTRGTEAFF
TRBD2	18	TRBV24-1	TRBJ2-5	CATSDSSGGPLYQETQYF
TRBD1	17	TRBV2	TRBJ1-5	CASSDRIVGTGGIPQHF
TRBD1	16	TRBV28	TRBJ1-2	CASSSTGTGRNYGYTF
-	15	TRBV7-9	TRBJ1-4	CASSLAGRGNEKLFF
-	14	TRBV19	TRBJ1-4	CASAQGNNGEKLFF
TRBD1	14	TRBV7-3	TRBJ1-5	CASSIQQGGQPQHF
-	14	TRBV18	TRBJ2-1	CASSPTVSYNEQFF
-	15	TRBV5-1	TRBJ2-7	CASSWFGGENYEQYF
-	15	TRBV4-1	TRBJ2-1	CASSQDEGSYNEQFF
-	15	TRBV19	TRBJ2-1	CASSLKRALNNEQFF
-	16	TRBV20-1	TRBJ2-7	CSASSSLPTLRGEQYF
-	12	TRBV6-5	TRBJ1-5	CALTRSNQPQHF
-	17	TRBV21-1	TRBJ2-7	CASSKGPLAGSSYEQYF
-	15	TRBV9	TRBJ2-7	CASSATEVSSDEQYF
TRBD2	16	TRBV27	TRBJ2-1	CASSLAAGEVYNEQFF
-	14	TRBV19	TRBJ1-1	CASSKGHLGTEAFF
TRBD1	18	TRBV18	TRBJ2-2	CASSPRTGMGSNTGELFF
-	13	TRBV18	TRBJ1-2	CASSLQGPYGYTF
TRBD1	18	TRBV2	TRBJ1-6	CASTTGSPGGSNNSPLHF
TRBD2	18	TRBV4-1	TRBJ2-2	CASSQDRLAGVTTGELFF
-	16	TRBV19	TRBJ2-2	CASSLVGGAITGELFF
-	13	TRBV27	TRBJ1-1	CASGPEGNTEAFF
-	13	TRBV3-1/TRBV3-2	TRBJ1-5	CASSPSGVGPQHF
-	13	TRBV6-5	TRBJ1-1	CASSRGRNTEAFF